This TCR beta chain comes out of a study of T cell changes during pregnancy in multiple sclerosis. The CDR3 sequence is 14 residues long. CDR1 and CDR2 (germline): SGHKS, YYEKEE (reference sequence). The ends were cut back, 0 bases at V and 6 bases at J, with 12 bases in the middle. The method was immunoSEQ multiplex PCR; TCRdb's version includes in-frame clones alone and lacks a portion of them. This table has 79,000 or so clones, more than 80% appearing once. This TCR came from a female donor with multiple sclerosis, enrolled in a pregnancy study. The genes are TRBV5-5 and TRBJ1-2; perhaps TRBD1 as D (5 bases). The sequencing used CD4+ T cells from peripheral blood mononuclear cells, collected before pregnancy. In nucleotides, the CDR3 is TGTGCCAGCAGCTTGGAAGTCAGGGCCGATGGCTACACCTTC. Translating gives CASSLEVRADGYTF.